This passage covers 8 T cell receptor beta chains from one sample sequenced in a study of blood T cell repertoires in COVID-19. Method: immunoSEQ multiplex PCR; TCRdb's copy keeps in-frame clones and lacks some. Of about 200,000 clones listed, around 86% are singletons. Material for sequencing was PBMCs or T cells enriched from blood (not recorded which). These receptors came from a man between 40 and 49 years old with acute COVID-19.

The rearrangement uses TRBV7-2 and TRBJ1-2, with TRBD1 matching over 9 bases. This CDR3 region has 16 residues. V gave up 0 bases and J gave up 7 bases; unmatched junction bases: 9. Looked up from germline, CDR1 is SGHTA and CDR2 is FQGNSA. The CDR3 region is CASSLAPPGQGLGYTF. The CDR3 nucleotides read TGTGCCAGCAGCTTAGCGCCCCCGGGACAGGGTCTTGGCTACACCTTC.

This clone turned up a few times. This sequence joins TRBV28 and TRBJ2-3, with 11 bases lining up with TRBD2. The length of the CDR3 is 17 residues. The germline CDR1 and CDR2 sequences are MDHEN and SYDVKM. Trimming removed 3 bases from V and 3 bases from J; junction bases left unmatched: 8. In DNA, the CDR3 is TGTGCCAGCAGTTTCTCGGCTAGCGGGAGGATGACAGATACGCAGTATTTT. It specifies CASSFSASGRMTDTQYF.

Sample share makes this clone medium-sized (0.01 to 0.1%). The chain has TRBV4-2 and TRBJ2-7; possible D gene TRBD2, 5 bases. V was trimmed by 2 bases and J by 4 bases, leaving 12 bases between them. Germline V gives CDR1 LGHNA, CDR2 YNFKEQ. The CDR3 spans 14 residues. CDR3 coding DNA: TGTGCCAGCAGCCAAAATATCGGGATTTACGAGCAGTACTTC. Its translation: CASSQNIGIYEQYF.

The chain combines TRBV3-1 (or the pseudogene TRBV3-2) with TRBJ1-1, with D perhaps matching TRBD1 (5 bases). V was pared by 0 bases and J by 3 bases, with 17 bases between. The CDR3 covers 17 residues. Per the germline V gene, CDR1 is LGHDT and CDR2 is YNNKEL (reference sequence). The CDR3 loop reads CASSQDGAARAYTEAFF. In nucleotides, the CDR3 is TGTGCCAGCAGCCAAGATGGCGCTGCCAGGGCCTACACTGAAGCTTTCTTT.

In its sample, this clone was seen once. The chain links TRBV7-9 to TRBJ1-2; D perhaps matches TRBD1 (6 bases). This CDR3 spans 14 amino acids. Between the trimmed V and J ends, which lost 2 bases and 4 bases, there was a span of 11 bases. Germline V gene lookup returns CDR1 SEHNR and CDR2 FQNEAQ (reference sequence). The CDR3 DNA sequence: TGTGCCAGCAGCTTAAATATGGACAGCTATGGCTACACCTTC. The encoded protein is CASSLNMDSYGYTF. The full variable domain, its missing parts supplied by reference TRBV7-9 and TRBJ1-2, is DTGVSQNPRHKITKRGQNVTFRCDPISEHNRLYWYRQTLGQGPEFLTYFQNEAQLEKSRLLSDRFSAERPKGSFSTLEIQRTEQGDSAMYLCASSLNMDSYGYTFGSGTRLTVV.

The rearrangement uses TRBV19 and TRBJ1-5; TRBD1 matches 9 bases. Germline lookup yields CDR1 LNHDA and CDR2 SQIVND (reference sequence). J gave up 0 bases and V 10 bases, and 7 bases lay outside the gene matches. The CDR3 length is 15 residues. The CDR3 DNA is TGTGCCACCGGGACAGGGCTTATTAGCAATCAGCCCCAGCATTTT. It yields the protein CATGTGLISNQPQHF.

This chain connects TRBV7-9 to TRBJ1-1; D remains ambiguous. Germline CDR1 and CDR2: SEHNR and FQNEAQ (reference sequence). Trimming cost V 1 base and J 3 bases, with 15 bases left between them. CDR3 length equals 16 residues. DNA for the CDR3: TGTGCCAGCAGCTTAGGGAGTTCGGTTGTGGACACTGAAGCTTTCTTT. The encoded protein is CASSLGSSVVDTEAFF.

V and J are TRBV25-1 and TRBJ1-4; D not certain. The CDR3 runs to 18 residues. Trimming left V 4 bases short and J 0 bases short, with 18 bases between. Germline V gene sequence: CDR1 MGHDK, CDR2 SYGVNS. The chain's CDR3 is CASSAEVGGPATNEKLFF. The CDR3 DNA is TGTGCCAGCAGTGCAGAGGTGGGAGGCCCTGCAACTAATGAAAAACTGTTTTTT.